This entry features one T cell receptor (beta chain) sequence. Original processing methods: Scientists estimated how many nucleated cells there were by amplifying reference gene primers. Sequencing used immunoSEQ multiplex PCR; TCRdb keeps in-frame clones, though not all of them. The V and J calls and clone size are taken from that table; D and trimming were inferred from the DNA. This sample yields roughly 140,000 clones, of which around 91% are seen a single time; over 12% belongs to the top ten. The germline gives CDR1 MDHEN, CDR2 SYDVKM. This CDR3 is 14 amino acids long. V lost 9 bases and J lost 3, with 17 bases in between. This entry comes from a study of blood T cell repertoires in COVID-19. For the study at large: Some COVID-19 samples were acute and others convalescent; all came from the United States, Italy and Spain. The analysed material was cDNA or gDNA that came from T cells, B-cell-depleted T cells, or PBMCs.

The TCR sequence derives from a woman in her thirties or forties with acute or convalescent COVID-19. The chain carries TRBV28 and TRBJ1-2; D may be TRBD1 (6 bases). The source material was peripheral blood. The CDR3 DNA follows: TGTGCCAGTATGACAGGAAACCGACACTATGGCTACACCTTC. It specifies CASMTGNRHYGYTF.